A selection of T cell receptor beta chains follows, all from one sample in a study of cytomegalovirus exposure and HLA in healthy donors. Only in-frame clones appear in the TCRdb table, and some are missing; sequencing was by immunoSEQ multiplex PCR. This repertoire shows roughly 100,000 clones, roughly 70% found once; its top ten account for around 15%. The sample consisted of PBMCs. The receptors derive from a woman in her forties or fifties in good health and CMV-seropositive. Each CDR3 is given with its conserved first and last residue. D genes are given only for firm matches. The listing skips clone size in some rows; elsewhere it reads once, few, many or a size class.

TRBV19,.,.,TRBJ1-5,TGTGCCAGTAGTATAGTAAATCAGCCCCAGCATTTT,CASSIVNQPQHF
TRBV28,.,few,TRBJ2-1,TGTGCCAGCAGTTCTGCGCTCCCCCGAGAGGAGCAGTTCTTC,CASSSALPREEQFF
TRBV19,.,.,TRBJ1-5,TGTGCCAGTAGTTACCGGGGGGGGGCATGGCAGCCCCAGCATTTT,CASSYRGGAWQPQHF
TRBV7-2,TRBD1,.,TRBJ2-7,TGTGCCAGCAGCCTCAGGGGGACAGGGCCGCACGAGCAGTACTTC,CASSLRGTGPHEQYF
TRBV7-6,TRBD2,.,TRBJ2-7,TGTGCCAGCAGTTCACTAAGCGGGAGGACCTCCTACGAGCAGTACTTC,CASSSLSGRTSYEQYF
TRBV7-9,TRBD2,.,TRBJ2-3,TGTGCCAGCAGCTTTCAAACCCGGACTAGCGGGAGAACCGATACGCAGTATTTT,CASSFQTRTSGRTDTQYF
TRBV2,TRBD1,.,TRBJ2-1,TGTGCCAGCAGAGCAGACAGGGCACTAATCAATGAGCAGTTCTTC,CASRADRALINEQFF
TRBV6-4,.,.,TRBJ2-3,TGTGCCAGCAGTGATGACTTCGCAGATACGCAGTATTTT,CASSDDFADTQYF
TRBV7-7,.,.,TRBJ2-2,TGTGCTAGCAGCTTTGCAGGGGTTCCGAACACCGGGGAGCTGTTTTTT,CASSFAGVPNTGELFF
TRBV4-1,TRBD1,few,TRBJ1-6,TGCGCCAGCAGCCAAGACCTACGGGACAGCGAAAATTCACCCCTCCACTTT,CASSQDLRDSENSPLHF
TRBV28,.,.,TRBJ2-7,TGTGCCAGCTGCGGCGACAGATACGAGCAGTACTTC,CASCGDRYEQYF
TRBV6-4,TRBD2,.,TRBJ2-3,TGTGCCAGCAGTGACTCGAGCGGGAGAGGGACAGATACGCAGTATTTT,CASSDSSGRGTDTQYF
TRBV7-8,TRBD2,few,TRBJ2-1,TGTGCCAGCAGCTACAGGACTAGCGGGAGGCCTGGGCAGTTCTTC,CASSYRTSGRPGQFF
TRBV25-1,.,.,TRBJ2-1,TGTGCCAGCAGTGAAGGGTGGGGGGGCTACTACAATGAGCAGTTCTTC,CASSEGWGGYYNEQFF
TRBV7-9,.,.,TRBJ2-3,TGTGCCAGCAGCTTAAGCGGCGGCGATACGCAGTATTTT,CASSLSGGDTQYF
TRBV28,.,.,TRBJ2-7,TGTGCCAGCAGTTTAGGGGGCCTATCCGTCCACGAGCAGTACTTC,CASSLGGLSVHEQYF
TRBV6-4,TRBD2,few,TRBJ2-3,TGTGCCAGCAGCCCCGGGACTAGCGGGACAGATACGCAGTATTTT,CASSPGTSGTDTQYF
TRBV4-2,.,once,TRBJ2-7,TGTGCCAGCAGCCAAGATCAAGTAGCCTCCTACGAGCAGTACTTC,CASSQDQVASYEQYF
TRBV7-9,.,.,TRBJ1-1,TGTGCCAGCAGCTCGGAGGGGGGGCTTCGGAACACTGAAGCTTTCTTT,CASSSEGGLRNTEAFF
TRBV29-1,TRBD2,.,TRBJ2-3,TGCAGCGCTTCTCGGACAGGCTCTAGCGGGATCATCACAGATACGCAGTATTTT,CSASRTGSSGIITDTQYF
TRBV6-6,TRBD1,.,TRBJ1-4,TGTGCCAGCAGTTCCGGGACAGCTAATGAAAAACTGTTTTTT,CASSSGTANEKLFF
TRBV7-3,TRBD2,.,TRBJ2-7,TGTGCCAGCAGTCCGGGAGGGTTAGACGAGCAGTACTTC,CASSPGGLDEQYF
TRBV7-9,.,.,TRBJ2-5,TGTGCCAGCAGCCCTTTACAGGGCGGGGAGACCCAGTACTTC,CASSPLQGGETQYF
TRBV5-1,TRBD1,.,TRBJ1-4,TGCGCCAGCAGCTTGGTGGGACAGCTCCCAGGAGAAAAACTGTTTTTT,CASSLVGQLPGEKLFF
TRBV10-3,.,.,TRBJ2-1,TGTGCCACCGACCTTGGCTCCCAACTCGGGAATGAGCAGTTCTTC,CATDLGSQLGNEQFF
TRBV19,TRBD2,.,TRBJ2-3,TGTGCCAGTAGTGTGACTAGCGGCACAGATACGCAGTATTTT,CASSVTSGTDTQYF
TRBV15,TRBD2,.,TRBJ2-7,TGTGCCACCAGCAGAACTGCCCTAGCGGGAGGTCCTAGCTCCTACGAGCAGTACTTC,CATSRTALAGGPSSYEQYF
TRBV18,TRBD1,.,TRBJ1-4,TGTGCCAGCTCACCGACAGGGGGGAATGAAAAACTGTTTTTT,CASSPTGGNEKLFF
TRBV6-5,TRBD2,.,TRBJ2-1,TGTGCCAGCAGTAGGACTAGCGGGGACTACAATGAGCAGTTCTTC,CASSRTSGDYNEQFF
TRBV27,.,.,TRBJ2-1,TGTGCCAGCAGTACTTACAATGAGCAGTTCTTC,CASSTYNEQFF
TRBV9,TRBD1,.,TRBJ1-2,TGTGCCAGCAGCGTGGGGGTTGGGACAGGGATTAACTATGGCTACACCTTC,CASSVGVGTGINYGYTF
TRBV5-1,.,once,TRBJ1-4,TGCGCCAGCAGCTTGGCCCTATCAAGGGGTTCAGATGAAAAACTGTTTTTT,CASSLALSRGSDEKLFF
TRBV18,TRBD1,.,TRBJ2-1,TGTGCCAGCTCACCATTACGACAGGGGGACTACAATGAGCAGTTCTTC,CASSPLRQGDYNEQFF
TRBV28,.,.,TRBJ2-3,TGTGCCAGCAGTTCAAGCCGGACAGCAGATACGCAGTATTTT,CASSSSRTADTQYF
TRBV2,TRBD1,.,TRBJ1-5,TGTGCCAGCAGAAGACAGGGCGATGGCAATCAGCCCCAGCATTTT,CASRRQGDGNQPQHF
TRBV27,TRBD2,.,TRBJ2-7,TGTGCCAGCAGCATTTTGGGACTAGCGGGAGGGCCGAGCGAGCAGTACTTC,CASSILGLAGGPSEQYF
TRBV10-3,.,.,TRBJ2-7,TGTGCCGTGCGGGATGGGGGGTCCTACGAGCAGTACTTC,CAVRDGGSYEQYF
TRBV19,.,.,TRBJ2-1,TGTGCCAGTAGTCTGGACAGCGCCCACTCCTACAATGAGCAGTTCTTC,CASSLDSAHSYNEQFF
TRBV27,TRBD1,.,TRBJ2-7,TGTGCCAGCAGTTTCCGACAGGGGGTGCAGTACTTC,CASSFRQGVQYF
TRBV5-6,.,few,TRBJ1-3,TGTGCCAGCAGCTTGGTACTTTCCAGGTGGGTTTCTGGAAACACCATATATTTT,CASSLVLSRWVSGNTIYF
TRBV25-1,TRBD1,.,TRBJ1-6,TGTGCCAGCAGTGTGACAGGGTTTCCAAATTCACCCCTCCACTTT,CASSVTGFPNSPLHF
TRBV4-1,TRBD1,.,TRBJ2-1,TGCGCCACCCGGGACAGGTACAATGAGCAGTTCTTC,CATRDRYNEQFF
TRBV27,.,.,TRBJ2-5,TGTGCCAGCAGTCCCTGGGGCGGGAACAAGGAGACCCAGTACTTC,CASSPWGGNKETQYF
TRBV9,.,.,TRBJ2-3,TGTGCCAGCAGCGTAGTAATTACGGGAGATACGCGGTATTTT,CASSVVITGDTRYF